These 8 T cell receptor beta chains were all obtained from the same sample, sequenced in a study of blood T cell repertoires in COVID-19 (dated by TCRdb to 2018 to 2021). The receptor library was made with the immunoSEQ multiplex PCR assay. TCRdb's version of the immuneACCESS table is confined to in-frame rearrangements and falls short of the full clone set. An unresolved V gene accounts for under half of the shortfall where checked; the remainder is of unknown origin. In all, the sample holds about 140,000 clones, and 65% to 90% of those were seen once. About 8% of the sample rests with the top ten. Source material: peripheral blood. These receptors all stem from a woman aged 60-75 years with active or convalescent COVID-19.

This clone was seen more than once but under ten times. This chain joins TRBV4-1 and TRBJ2-3; 7 bases fit TRBD2. The CDR3 is made up of 15 amino acids. Losses at the gene ends were 3 bases for V and 1 base for J; bases not matched to a gene: 4. CDR1 and CDR2 from the germline V gene are MGHRA and YSYEKL. CDR3 bases: TGCGCCAGCAGCCAGGAGAGCGGGGGCACAGATACGCAGTATTTT. Translating gives CASSQESGGTDTQYF.

The rearrangement uses TRBV24-1 and TRBJ2-7; 10 nucleotides match TRBD1. The germline CDR1 and CDR2 sequences are KGHDR and SFDVKD. V was pared by 2 bases and J by 3 bases, with 3 bases of the junction left unmatched. This CDR3 is built from 15 residues. The CDR3 DNA reads as TGTGCCACCAGTGATTCGCGGACAGGGGGCTACGAGCAGTACTTC. Translation gives CATSDSRTGGYEQYF.

The chain joins TRBV9 to TRBJ2-3; tentatively, D is TRBD1 (6 bases). V was cut by 1 base and J by 1 base, with 19 bases left in between. The CDR3 is 18 amino acids. Germline lookup yields CDR1 SGDLS and CDR2 YYNGEE. CDR3 bases: TGTGCCAGCAGCGTACGTGGGGGCCCCGCGGTAGGCACAGATACGCAGTATTTT. Translation: CASSVRGGPAVGTDTQYF.

The gene calls are TRBV28 and TRBJ2-5, with 7 nucleotides matching TRBD1. The ends lost 5 bases at V and 2 bases at J; junction bases unmatched: 11. The germline V gene has CDR1 MDHEN and CDR2 SYDVKM. The CDR3 sequence is 16 residues long. The CDR3 region is CASSTTELGQQETQYF. The CDR3 bases are TGTGCCAGCAGTACAACTGAGTTGGGACAGCAAGAGACCCAGTACTTC.

The chain employs TRBV10-2 and TRBJ1-3; D call uncertain. V was cut by 1 base and J by 2 bases, with 6 bases left in between. The germline V gene has CDR1 WSHSY and CDR2 SAAADI. The CDR3 loop spans 14 amino acids. DNA of the CDR3: TGCGCCAGCAGTGAGTGGCAGGCTGGAAACACCATATATTTT. This sequence encodes CASSEWQAGNTIYF.

This clone came up a few times. The J gene is TRBJ2-5, the V gene TRBV6-5, with D maybe TRBD2 (7 bases). The CDR3 covers 14 residues. The V end was cut by 6 bases, the J end by 5 bases, with 16 bases between. The germline V gene has CDR1 MNHEY and CDR2 SVGAGI. The CDR3 bases are TGTGCCAGCAGCAGCTCGAAGGGGGGGGAGACCCAGTACTTC. It is translated as CASSSSKGGETQYF.

The chain carries TRBV15 and TRBJ1-5, with 10 bases aligning to TRBD1. CDR1 is LNHNV, CDR2 YYDKDF, per germline (reference sequence). The CDR3 contains 14 residues. V lost 5 bases and J lost 2; bases outside the gene matches: 0. The CDR3 DNA follows: TGTGCCACCAGCGGGACAGGGGGCAATCAGCCCCAGCATTTT. It specifies CATSGTGGNQPQHF.

This clone was detected only a few times. The CDR3 spells CAISESRDGEQFF. The CDR3 nucleotides are TGTGCCATCAGTGAGTCGAGGGATGGCGAGCAGTTCTTC. This chain connects TRBV10-3 to TRBJ2-1; tentative D call: TRBD2 (5 bases). Between the trimmed V and J ends, which lost 0 bases and 10 bases, there was a span of 10 bases. The CDR3 has 13 amino acids. Looked up from germline, CDR1 is ENHRY and CDR2 is SYGVKD.